Sequencing of this T cell receptor beta chain was carried out in a study of blood T cell repertoires in COVID-19. The authors' processing: Reference gene primer amplification yielded estimated nucleated cell counts. Some clones are missing from TCRdb's copy, which holds only in-frame ones; the method was immunoSEQ multiplex PCR. The D gene and trimming were derived from the DNA, and the V and J assignments and clone size from that table. Of some 140,000 clones in the sample, around 82% were seen once. V dropped 3 bases and J dropped 4 bases, with 19 bases sitting between them. This CDR3 is built from 17 residues.

This rearrangement joins TRBV23-1 to TRBJ1-3; no firm D call. TRBV23-1 belongs to the ORF category, with a function that is uncertain. This clonotype was obtained from a man in his sixties with acute or convalescent COVID-19. The sequenced material came from peripheral blood. As DNA, the CDR3 is TGCGCCAGCAGTCACGGGAGGTCTCTCTTTGTCGGAAACACCATATATTTT. The encoded protein is CASSHGRSLFVGNTIYF.